This TCR beta chain is from a study of CD8+ T cells in alopecia areata. Study background: C3H/HeJ donors with spontaneous alopecia, about 6-12 months old, supplied skin grafts to approximately 7-11-week-old female C3H/HeJ mice. General study points: TCR sharing across patients was less clear than in mice, possibly HLA-related. Higher clonality was seen in lesional scalp than in normal scalp, especially in alopecia totalis/universalis.

After pooling, cutaneous lymph node cells were sorted with CD4, CD8alpha, NKG2D, NKG2ACE and other markers. A word on this clone: Its antigen is unidentified. Mouse germline and gene names are used.

Following extraction, RNA underwent reverse transcription to cDNA, which served as the sequencing template. Sequencing used immunoSEQ multiplex PCR; TCRdb keeps in-frame clones, though not all of them. The data show approximately 300,000 clones, with none appearing a single time. The clonotype originates from a C3H/HeJ mouse with alopecia areata. As its MHC haplotype, the strain has H2-k. The sample comprised CD4+ T cells sorted from a lymph node.

CDR3 region: CASSQSGTGGNSDYTF. The part of the CDR3 DNA that was read is TGTGCTAGCAGTCAATCTGGTACAGGAGGAAACTCC. The rearrangement uses TRBV21 and TRBJ1-2; perhaps TRBD1 as D (5 bases). The read terminates 4 residues ahead of where the CDR3 ends, so the germline J gene completes it. TRBV21 is an open reading frame, and its role is uncertain. The CDR3 totals 16 residues. Trimming cost V 0 bases and J 1 base, with 12 bases left between them.